Below are 9 T cell receptor beta chains sequenced from a single sample in a study of T-cell memory formation after mild COVID-19. One entry per CDR3 protein results from TCRdb running MiXCR on the 5' RACE reads. The repertoire consists of a few hundred thousand distinct CDR3 sequences, with 15% to 20% occurring once and the leading ten covering around 21%. What was sequenced was PBMCs or a T cell subset sorted from them (not recorded which). Receptors were obtained from a man younger than 30 who had mild COVID-19 (a few samples of this study predate the infection). Cell type and time point are not known.

Comment on this clonotype: One junction end disagrees with the germline gene, perhaps due to a read error. The chain carries TRBV7-7 and TRBJ1-1, with D uncertain. Germline V gene data show CDR1 as SSHAT and CDR2 as FNYEAQ (reference sequence). The CDR3 has 13 residues. The CDR3 bases are TGTGCTAGCAGTTCCGACTATAACACTGAAGCTTTCTTT. It translates to CASSSDYNTEAFF.

This clonotype was counted only a few times. This sequence joins TRBV9 and TRBJ2-3; 9 bases are a match to TRBD2. Germline CDR1 is SGDLS and CDR2 is YYNGEE. V dropped 0 bases and J dropped 6; count of bases not matched to a gene: 5. The CDR3 loop spans 15 amino acids. CDR3 in amino acids: CASSVEGTSGDTQYF. The CDR3 coding sequence is TGTGCCAGCAGCGTAGAGGGTACTAGCGGGGATACGCAGTATTTT.

The V call is TRBV5-1, the J call TRBJ2-1; 8 nucleotides agree with TRBD1. Trimming took 1 base from V and 9 from J; bases not matched to a gene: 6. CDR3 length: 14 residues. Germline lookup yields CDR1 SGHRS and CDR2 YFSETQ. The chain's CDR3 is CASSLSMDRAEQFF. The CDR3 DNA is TGCGCCAGCAGCTTGTCAATGGACAGGGCTGAGCAGTTCTTC.

This chain links TRBV12-3 or TRBV12-4 with TRBJ1-2; D is ambiguous. V was trimmed by 3 bases and J by 7 bases, leaving 12 bases between them. The length of the CDR3 is 13 residues. The CDR3 sequence: CASSFPLLSGYTF. CDR3 in DNA: TGTGCCAGCAGTTTTCCCTTGCTGAGTGGCTACACCTTC.

The gene calls are TRBV7-8 and TRBJ2-3; unclear D gene. This CDR3 is built from 17 residues. The V gene lost 6 bases and the J gene lost 0 bases, with 19 bases spanning the gap. CDR1 is SGHVS and CDR2 is FQNEAQ in the germline V gene. The CDR3 DNA follows: TGTGCCAGCAGTCCCCCGGAGCTACTAACTAGCACAGATACGCAGTATTTT. It yields the protein CASSPPELLTSTDTQYF.

The J gene is TRBJ1-1, the V gene TRBV12-3 or TRBV12-4; D unclear. V lost 3 bases and J lost 1, with 6 bases in between. The CDR3 consists of 13 residues. The DNA of the CDR3 is TGTGCCAGCAGTTTCACAACGAACACTGAAGCTTTCTTT. Translating it yields CASSFTTNTEAFF.

This clonotype was detected only a few times. This rearrangement joins TRBV19 to TRBJ1-3; D not resolved. The V gene lost 0 bases and the J gene lost 11 bases, with 11 bases spanning the gap. This CDR3 region has 13 residues. CDR1 and CDR2 (germline): LNHDA, SQIVND (reference sequence). The CDR3 sequence is CASSIERRQPIYF. The CDR3 DNA follows: TGTGCCAGTAGTATAGAACGGCGCCAGCCCATATATTTT.

This clonotype was recorded only once. The J gene is TRBJ1-2, the V gene TRBV29-1, with TRBD1 as a possible D gene (5 bases). There are 16 residues in the CDR3. Germline CDR1 reads SQVTM; CDR2 reads ANQGSEA. Trimming shortened V by 1 base and J by 0 bases, and 15 bases separated the two germline ends. CDR3 residues: CSVEGIQGDPNYGYTF. CDR3 nucleotides: TGCAGCGTTGAAGGCATCCAGGGAGATCCTAACTATGGCTACACCTTC.

This rearrangement joins TRBV5-1 to TRBJ2-1; D might be TRBD2 (5 bases). This CDR3 region has 15 residues. V was trimmed by 4 bases and J by 9 bases, leaving 20 bases between them. The germline CDR1 and CDR2 sequences are SGHRS and YFSETQ. CDR3: CASSPGLLLSGEQFF. In nucleotides, the CDR3 is TGCGCCAGCAGCCCTGGACTCCTCCTTTCCGGTGAGCAGTTCTTC.